This T cell receptor (beta chain) originates from a study of neurological immune-mediated disorders. Whole-study results and caveats: There was no clinical or MRI feature that showed an association with the multiple sclerosis repertoire cluster. Phylogenetic grouping assigned the repertoires of 18 of 34 multiple sclerosis patients to a single cluster of related CDR3 sequences. This cluster may be a repertoire-level signature.

5'RACE with 10-nucleotide random UMIs produced the cDNA. Via MiXCR, TCRdb re-called the 5' RACE reads, giving one row per CDR3 protein. Here the sample spans about 53,000 distinct CDR3 sequences, around 3.6% being singletons. This clonotype was observed many times. Its antigen is unknown. Unsorted libraries were generated from 2 million PBMCs. These cells had been stored in RNAlater at -80 C. The sequence came from a woman younger than 45 with multiple sclerosis. What was sequenced was PBMCs.

CDR3 DNA: TGTGCCAGCAGCCCAGCTAGGGGCTACACCTTC. This translates into CASSPARGYTF. The chain uses TRBV16 and TRBJ1-2; D unresolved. V dropped 4 bases and J dropped 8 bases, with 8 bases sitting between them. CDR1 and CDR2 (germline): KGHSY, FQNENV. This CDR3 is built from 11 residues.